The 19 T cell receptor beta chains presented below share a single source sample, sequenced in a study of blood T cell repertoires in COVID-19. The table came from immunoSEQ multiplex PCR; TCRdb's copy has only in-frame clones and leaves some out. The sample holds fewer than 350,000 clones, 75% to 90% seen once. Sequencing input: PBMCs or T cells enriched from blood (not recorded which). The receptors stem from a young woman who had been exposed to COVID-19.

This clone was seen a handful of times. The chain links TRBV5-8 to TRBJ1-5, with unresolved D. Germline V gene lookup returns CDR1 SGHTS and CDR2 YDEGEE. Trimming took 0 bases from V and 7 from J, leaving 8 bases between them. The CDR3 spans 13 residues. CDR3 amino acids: CASSLASLQPQHF. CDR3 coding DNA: TGTGCCAGCAGCTTGGCTAGTCTCCAGCCCCAGCATTTT.

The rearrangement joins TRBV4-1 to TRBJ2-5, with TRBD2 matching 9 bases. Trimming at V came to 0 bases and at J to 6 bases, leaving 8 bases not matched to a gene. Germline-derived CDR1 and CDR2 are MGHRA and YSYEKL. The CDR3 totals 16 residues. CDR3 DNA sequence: TGCGCCAGCAGCCAAGATCTCGCTAGCGGGAATAAGACCCAGTACTTC. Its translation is CASSQDLASGNKTQYF.

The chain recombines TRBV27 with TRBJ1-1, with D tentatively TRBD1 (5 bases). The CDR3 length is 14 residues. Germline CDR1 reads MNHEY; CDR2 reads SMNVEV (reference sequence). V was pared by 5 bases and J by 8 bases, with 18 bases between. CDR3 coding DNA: TGTGCCAGCAGTATCCTAGGGGAACTCACCGAAGCTTTCTTT. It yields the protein CASSILGELTEAFF.

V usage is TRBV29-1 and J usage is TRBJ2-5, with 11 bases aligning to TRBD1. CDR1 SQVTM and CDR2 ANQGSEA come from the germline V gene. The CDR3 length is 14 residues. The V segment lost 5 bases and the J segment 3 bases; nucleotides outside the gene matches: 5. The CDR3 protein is CSVPPGQGEETQYF. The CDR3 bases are TGCAGCGTTCCACCGGGACAGGGGGAAGAGACCCAGTACTTC.

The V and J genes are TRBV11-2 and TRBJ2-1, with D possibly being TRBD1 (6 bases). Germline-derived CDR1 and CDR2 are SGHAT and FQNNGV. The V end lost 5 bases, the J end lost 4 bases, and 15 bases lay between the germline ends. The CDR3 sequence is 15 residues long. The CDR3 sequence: CASSHRQETYNEQFF. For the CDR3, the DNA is TGTGCCAGCAGCCACCGACAGGAGACATACAATGAGCAGTTCTTC.

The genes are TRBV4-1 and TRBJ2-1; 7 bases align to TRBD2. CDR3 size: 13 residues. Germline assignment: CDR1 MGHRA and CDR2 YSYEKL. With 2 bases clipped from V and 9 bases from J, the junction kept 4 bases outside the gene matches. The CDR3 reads CASSQTTSTEQFF. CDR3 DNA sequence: TGCGCCAGCAGCCAAACGACTAGCACTGAGCAGTTCTTC.

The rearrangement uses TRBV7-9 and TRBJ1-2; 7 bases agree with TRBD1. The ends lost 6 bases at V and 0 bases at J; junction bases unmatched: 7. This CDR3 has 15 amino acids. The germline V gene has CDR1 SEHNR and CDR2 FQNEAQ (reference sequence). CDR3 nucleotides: TGTGCCAGCAGTACCGCCAGGGGGGCTAACTATGGCTACACCTTC. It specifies CASSTARGANYGYTF.

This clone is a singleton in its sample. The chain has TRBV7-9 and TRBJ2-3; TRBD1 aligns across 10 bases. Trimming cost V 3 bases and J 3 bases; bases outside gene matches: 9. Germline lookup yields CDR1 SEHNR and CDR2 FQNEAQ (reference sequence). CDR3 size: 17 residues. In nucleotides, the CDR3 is TGTGCCAGCAGCTTGAGCAGACAGGGGGCGCGGACAGATACGCAGTATTTT. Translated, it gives CASSLSRQGARTDTQYF.

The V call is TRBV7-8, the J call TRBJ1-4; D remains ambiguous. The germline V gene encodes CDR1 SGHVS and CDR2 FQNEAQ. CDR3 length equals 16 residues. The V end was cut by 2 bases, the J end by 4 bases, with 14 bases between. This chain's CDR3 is CASSLLGRANNEKLFF. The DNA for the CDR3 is TGTGCCAGCAGCTTATTAGGGAGGGCCAATAATGAAAAACTGTTTTTT.

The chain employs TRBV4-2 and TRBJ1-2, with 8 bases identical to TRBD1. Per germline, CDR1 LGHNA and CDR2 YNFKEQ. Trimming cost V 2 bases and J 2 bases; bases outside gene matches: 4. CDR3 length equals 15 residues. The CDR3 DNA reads TGTGCCAGCAGCCAATCAAGGACAGGGAACTATGGCTACACCTTC. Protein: CASSQSRTGNYGYTF.

The CDR3 protein is CASSQAKAGGAEAFF. CDR3 DNA: TGCGCCAGCAGCCAAGCCAAGGCGGGGGGTGCTGAAGCTTTCTTT. The rearrangement links TRBV4-1 to TRBJ1-1; a possible D gene is TRBD1 (5 bases). Trimming took 1 base from V and 6 from J, leaving 15 bases between them. Per germline, CDR1 MGHRA and CDR2 YSYEKL. The CDR3 runs to 15 residues.

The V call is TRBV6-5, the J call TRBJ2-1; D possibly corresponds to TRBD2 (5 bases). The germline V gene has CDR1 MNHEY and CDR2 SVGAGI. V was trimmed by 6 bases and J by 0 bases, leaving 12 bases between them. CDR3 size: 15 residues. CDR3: CASRDDYTSYNEQFF. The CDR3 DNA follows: TGTGCCAGCAGGGACGACTATACCTCCTACAATGAGCAGTTCTTC.

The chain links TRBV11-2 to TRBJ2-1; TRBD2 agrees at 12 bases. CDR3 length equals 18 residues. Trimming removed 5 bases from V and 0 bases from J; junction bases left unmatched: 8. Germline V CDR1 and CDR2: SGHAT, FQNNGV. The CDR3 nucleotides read TGTGCCAGCAGCGTATTTCTAGCGGGGGGGAGCTCCTACAATGAGCAGTTCTTC. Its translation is CASSVFLAGGSSYNEQFF.

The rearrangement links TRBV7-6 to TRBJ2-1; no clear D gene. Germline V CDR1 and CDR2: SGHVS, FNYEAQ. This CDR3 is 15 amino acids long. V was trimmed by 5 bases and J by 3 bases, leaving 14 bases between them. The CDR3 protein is CASSPSPGFYNEQFF. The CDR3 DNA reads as TGTGCCAGCAGCCCCTCCCCCGGGTTCTACAATGAGCAGTTCTTC.

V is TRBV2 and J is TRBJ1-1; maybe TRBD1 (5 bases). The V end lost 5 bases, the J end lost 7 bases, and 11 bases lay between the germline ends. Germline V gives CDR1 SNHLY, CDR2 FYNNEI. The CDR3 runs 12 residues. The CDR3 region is CASSRTGVEAFF. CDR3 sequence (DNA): TGTGCCAGCAGTCGTACAGGAGTTGAAGCTTTCTTT.

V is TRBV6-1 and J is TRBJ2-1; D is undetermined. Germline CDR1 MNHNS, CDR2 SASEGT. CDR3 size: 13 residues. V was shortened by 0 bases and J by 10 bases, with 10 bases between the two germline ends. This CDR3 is CASSEARAQEQFF. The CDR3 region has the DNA TGTGCCAGCAGTGAAGCGAGAGCGCAGGAGCAGTTCTTC.

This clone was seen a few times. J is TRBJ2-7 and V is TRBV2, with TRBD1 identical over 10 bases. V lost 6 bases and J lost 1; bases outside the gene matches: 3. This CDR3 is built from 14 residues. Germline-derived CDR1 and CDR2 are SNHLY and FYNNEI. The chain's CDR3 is CASRGTGESYEQYF. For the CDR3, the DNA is TGTGCCAGCAGGGGGACAGGGGAATCCTACGAGCAGTACTTC.

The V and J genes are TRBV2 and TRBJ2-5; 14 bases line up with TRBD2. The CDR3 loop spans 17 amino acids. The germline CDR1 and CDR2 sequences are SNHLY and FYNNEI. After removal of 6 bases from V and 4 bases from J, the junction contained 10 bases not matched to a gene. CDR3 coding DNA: TGTGCCAGCAGGGCGGGACTAGCGGGAGCCGGCCCAGAGACCCAGTACTTC. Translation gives CASRAGLAGAGPETQYF.

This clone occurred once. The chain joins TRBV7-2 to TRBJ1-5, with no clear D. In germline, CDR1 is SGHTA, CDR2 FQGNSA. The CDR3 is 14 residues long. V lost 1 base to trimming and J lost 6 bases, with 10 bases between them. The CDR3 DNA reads TGTGCCAGCAGCTTAGAGACGGGGAGTCAGCCCCAGCATTTT. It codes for CASSLETGSQPQHF.